The 4 T cell receptor beta chains presented below share a single source sample, sequenced in a study of blood T cell repertoires in COVID-19. Some clones are missing from TCRdb's copy, which holds only in-frame ones; the method was immunoSEQ multiplex PCR. Counted here are about 260,000 clones, 84% occurring once; the ten biggest clones make up less than 2%. Material for sequencing was peripheral blood. The receptors were gathered from a woman between 40 and 55 years old who had recovered from COVID-19.

This chain links TRBV28 with TRBJ1-3; TRBD1 agrees at 10 bases. Germline CDR1 reads MDHEN; CDR2 reads SYDVKM. The CDR3 loop spans 15 amino acids. V lost 8 bases, J lost 2 bases, and 6 bases stayed unmatched. CDR3 loop: CASRPGQGAGNTIYF. In DNA form, the CDR3 reads TGTGCCAGCCGCCCAGGACAGGGGGCTGGAAACACCATATATTTT.

This clone was counted only a few times. This chain joins TRBV6-4 and TRBJ2-3, with D unresolved. CDR1 MRHNA and CDR2 SNTAGT come from the germline V gene. The V gene lost 0 bases and the J gene lost 2 bases, with 9 bases spanning the gap. The CDR3 contains 15 residues. The CDR3 coding sequence is TGTGCCAGCAGTGACTCGAGAGGAGACACAGATACGCAGTATTTT. It encodes CASSDSRGDTDTQYF.

The gene calls are TRBV5-5 and TRBJ1-6, with D uncertain. This CDR3 spans 13 amino acids. Germline V CDR1 and CDR2: SGHKS, YYEKEE (reference sequence). Trimming shortened V by 4 bases and J by 5 bases, and 7 bases separated the two germline ends. The CDR3 sequence is CASSETNNSPLHF. As DNA, the CDR3 is TGTGCCAGCAGCGAGACTAATAATTCACCCCTCCACTTT.

The V call is TRBV1, the J call TRBJ2-1; the table's TRBD2 call for D was not verified on the DNA. TRBV1 is noted as a pseudogene. This CDR3 has 14 amino acids. CDR3 coding DNA: TGCACCAGCAGCCAAAGGACTGGTTTAAATGAGCAGTTCTTC. Encoded protein: CTSSQRTGLNEQFF.